A selection of T cell receptor beta chains follows, all from one sample in a study of T cells in Graves' hyperthyroidism and ophthalmopathy. TCRdb re-called the multiplex PCR reads with MiXCR, one entry per CDR3 protein. Seen here are about 640,000 distinct CDR3 sequences, 13% to 15% observed once, and the top ten hold 12%. The sample comprised blood. The receptors were gathered from a woman between 45 and 60 years old with Graves' ophthalmopathy. CDR3s include the opening cysteine and the closing phenylalanine or tryptophan. Fields, in order: J gene, clone size, V gene, D gene, CDR3 DNA, CDR3 protein. A D gene is named only where the DNA matches it firmly. Clone size appears in some rows only: once, few, many, or a class for an expanded clone.

J: TRBJ2-5
size: .
V: TRBV7-9
D: TRBD2
DNA: TGTGCCAGCAGCTCTGGACTAGCGGATATACACCAAGAGACCCAGTACTTC
CDR3: CASSSGLADIHQETQYF

J: TRBJ2-2
size: .
V: TRBV5-1
D: TRBD2
DNA: TGCGCCAGCAGCACAGGACTAGCGTGGGGCCGTGGACCCGGGGAGCTGTTTTTT
CDR3: CASSTGLAWGRGPGELFF

J: TRBJ1-1
size: .
V: TRBV7-6
D: .
DNA: TGTGCCAGCAGCTTAGCTTACAGCCCGAACACTGAAGCTTTCTTT
CDR3: CASSLAYSPNTEAFF

J: TRBJ1-1
size: .
V: TRBV11-3
D: TRBD1
DNA: TGTGCCAGCAGCTTAGAGAGGCCACAGGGGCCCCTGAACACTGAAGCTTTCTTT
CDR3: CASSLERPQGPLNTEAFF

J: TRBJ2-7
size: many
V: TRBV20-1
D: .
DNA: TGCAGTGCTATCCCCCCGGGGATGGCAGAAAAAAATTACGAGCAGTACTTC
CDR3: CSAIPPGMAEKNYEQYF

J: TRBJ1-4
size: many
V: TRBV3-1
D: .
DNA: TGTGCCAGCAGCCCAGACAGCCTTAATGAAAAACTGTTTTTT
CDR3: CASSPDSLNEKLFF

J: TRBJ1-5
size: .
V: TRBV5-1
D: TRBD1
DNA: TGCGCCAGCAGCCCTGGACAGGGTGAGCCCCAGCATTTT
CDR3: CASSPGQGEPQHF

J: TRBJ2-3
size: many
V: TRBV28
D: .
DNA: TGTGCCACGAGGGTGGGACACAGCACAGATACGCAGTATTTT
CDR3: CATRVGHSTDTQYF

J: TRBJ2-3
size: few
V: TRBV20-1
D: .
DNA: TGCAGTGCTAGGTTCAGTGGGGATACGCAGTATTTT
CDR3: CSARFSGDTQYF

J: TRBJ2-1
size: many
V: TRBV9
D: TRBD2
DNA: TGTGCCAGCAGCGTAGGTTCCTTGGGGCGGGAGGAGAGGGTCAATGAGCAGTTCTTC
CDR3: CASSVGSLGREERVNEQFF

J: TRBJ2-5
size: many
V: TRBV28
D: TRBD2
DNA: TGTGCCAGCAACCTACTAGCGGAAGAGACCCAGTACTTC
CDR3: CASNLLAEETQYF

J: TRBJ1-1
size: few
V: TRBV19
D: .
DNA: TGTGCCAGTGCTTACGCGACTGAAGCTTTCTTT
CDR3: CASAYATEAFF

J: TRBJ2-1
size: .
V: TRBV6-2/TRBV6-3
D: TRBD2
DNA: TGTGCCAGCAGTTTGCGGGAGAGCAGGTGGACCTACGATGAGCAGTTCTTC
CDR3: CASSLRESRWTYDEQFF

J: TRBJ2-3
size: many
V: TRBV11-3
D: TRBD2
DNA: TGTGCCAGCAGCTTAGATACTAGCGGGAGCACAGATACGCAGTATTTT
CDR3: CASSLDTSGSTDTQYF

J: TRBJ2-4
size: many
V: TRBV12-3/TRBV12-4
D: TRBD1
DNA: TGTGCCAGCAGTTCTCCGGACAGGGACATTCAGTACTTC
CDR3: CASSSPDRDIQYF

J: TRBJ2-1
size: many
V: TRBV5-1
D: TRBD1
DNA: TGCGCCAGCAGCAAACAGGGGGTCTCCTACAATGAGCAGTTCTTC
CDR3: CASSKQGVSYNEQFF

J: TRBJ2-7
size: many
V: TRBV20-1
D: TRBD2
DNA: TGCAGTGCTAGAGCCCTAGCGGGACATCCTTACGAGCAGTACTTC
CDR3: CSARALAGHPYEQYF

J: TRBJ1-2
size: many
V: TRBV6-5
D: TRBD1
DNA: TGTGCCAGCAGTTACTTTTCGGGACAGCAAACTAACTATGGCTACACCTTC
CDR3: CASSYFSGQQTNYGYTF

J: TRBJ2-2
size: .
V: TRBV10-3
D: .
DNA: TGTGCCCTCGGCCCTGACACCGGGGAGCTGTTTTTT
CDR3: CALGPDTGELFF

J: TRBJ2-1
size: .
V: TRBV28
D: .
DNA: TGTGCCAGCATGGGTACTAGCTACAATGAGCAGTTCTTC
CDR3: CASMGTSYNEQFF

J: TRBJ2-3
size: many
V: TRBV5-1
D: TRBD1
DNA: TGTGCCAGCAGCTATGGACAGGGTACAGATACGCAGTATTTT
CDR3: CASSYGQGTDTQYF

J: TRBJ1-1
size: many
V: TRBV28
D: .
DNA: TGTGCCAGCAGTTTGAGTTTGGACGGCAGTCTTGATGAAGCTTTCTTT
CDR3: CASSLSLDGSLDEAFF

J: TRBJ1-5
size: few
V: TRBV7-9
D: .
DNA: TGTGCCAGCAGCTTAGCGGGGCGGGACAATCAGCCCCAGCATTTT
CDR3: CASSLAGRDNQPQHF

J: TRBJ2-5
size: many
V: TRBV7-7
D: .
DNA: TGTGCTAGCAGCTTATCCATGACTAGACAAGAGACCCAGTACTTC
CDR3: CASSLSMTRQETQYF

J: TRBJ1-1
size: many
V: TRBV2
D: .
DNA: TGTGCCAGCAGAGGGGGACGGATGAACACTGAAGCTTTCTTT
CDR3: CASRGGRMNTEAFF

J: TRBJ1-2
size: few
V: TRBV5-1
D: .
DNA: TGCGCCAGCAGCCCCCAAGAGACAGGTCTCGGCTATGGCTACACCTTC
CDR3: CASSPQETGLGYGYTF

J: TRBJ2-7
size: many
V: TRBV6-1
D: TRBD1
DNA: TGTGCCGGTGGACAGGCGTCCTACGAGCAGTACTTC
CDR3: CAGGQASYEQYF

J: TRBJ2-3
size: few
V: TRBV12-3/TRBV12-4
D: .
DNA: TGTGCCAGCAGCCCATCCTTAGTGCGGAGCACAGATACGCAGTATTTT
CDR3: CASSPSLVRSTDTQYF

J: TRBJ2-3
size: many
V: TRBV12-3/TRBV12-4
D: .
DNA: TGTGCCAGCAGGGAGCCAAATAGCGCAGATACGCAGTATTTT
CDR3: CASREPNSADTQYF